The subject of this entry is one T cell receptor (beta chain). As yet, its antigen is unknown. This CDR3 comprises 15 residues. Losses at the gene ends were 3 bases for V and 6 bases for J; bases not matched to a gene: 2. Germline CDR1 and CDR2: MRHNA and SNTAGT. This entry comes from a study of shared clonotypes between healthy human individuals. In the study overall: The plates for each donor numbered three CD4 naive, three CD4 memory, two CD8 naive and one CD8 memory. General study points: All-four-donor shared clonotypes had higher generation probabilities than non-shared clonotypes did.

Some clones are missing from TCRdb's copy, which holds only in-frame ones; the method was immunoSEQ multiplex PCR. The repertoire holds almost 750,000 clones, with just under 75% as singletons. The TCR comes from a woman under 40 in good health. Sequencing was done on a sample of memory CD4+ T cells sorted from blood. The subset here: CD45RA-negative fraction. V and J are TRBV6-4 and TRBJ2-1; the match to TRBD2 covers 13 bases. DNA of the CDR3: TGTGCCAGCAGTGAGGGACTAGCGGGAAGCAATGAGCAGTTCTTC. Its translation is CASSEGLAGSNEQFF.